One sample yielded the 13 T cell receptor beta chains listed below, sequenced in a study of memory CD4+ T cells and cytomegalovirus serostatus. Single viable CD3+CD4+CD8-CD45RO+ cells were sorted as the memory CD4+ T cells. The data were produced by immunoSEQ multiplex PCR, yet TCRdb's version contains in-frame clones alone and is incomplete. The sample has tens of thousands of clones, 70% to 80% seen once; the top ten hold 0.9% to 1.2%. Sequences were obtained from memory CD4+ T cells from blood. The receptors were gathered from an adult in good health and CMV-seronegative.

The rearrangement joins TRBV2 to TRBJ2-1; D uncertain. V gave up 4 bases and J gave up 9 bases, with 19 bases separating them. CDR3 length equals 15 residues. CDR1 SNHLY and CDR2 FYNNEI come from the germline V gene. The CDR3 spells CASSGFRAPASEQFF. CDR3 coding DNA: TGTGCCAGCAGTGGGTTCCGGGCTCCGGCCAGTGAGCAGTTCTTC. Complete variable domain (other parts from reference TRBV2 and TRBJ2-1): EPEVTQTPSHQVTQMGQEVILRCVPISNHLYFYWYRQILGQKVEFLVSFYNNEISEKSEIFDDQFSVERPDGSNFTLKIRSTKLEDSAMYFCASSGFRAPASEQFFGPGTRLTVL.

This sequence joins TRBV11-3 and TRBJ1-1, with 8 bases aligning to TRBD1. Germline CDR1 SGHNT, CDR2 YENEEA. The CDR3 covers 12 residues. After removal of 5 bases from V and 8 bases from J, the junction contained 4 bases not matched to a gene. Written as DNA, the CDR3 is TGTGCCAGCAGCCGTAGACAGGGGGAAGCTTTCTTT. It encodes CASSRRQGEAFF.

The chain links TRBV9 to TRBJ2-1; weak D call: TRBD2 (6 bases). Trimming shortened V by 0 bases and J by 7 bases, and 11 bases separated the two germline ends. The CDR3 contains 14 residues. Germline values: CDR1 SGDLS, CDR2 YYNGEE. This CDR3 is CASSVVLAGNEQFF. Written as DNA, the CDR3 is TGTGCCAGCAGCGTAGTACTAGCAGGTAATGAGCAGTTCTTC.

The chain employs TRBV7-9 and TRBJ1-2, with D perhaps TRBD1 (5 bases). The CDR3 contains 17 residues. V shed 5 bases and J shed 5 bases, with 24 bases lying between them. Germline lookup yields CDR1 SEHNR and CDR2 FQNEAQ (reference sequence). CDR3 nucleotide sequence: TGTGCCAGCAGCCAGACACAGGCAGCGGTATCATCATATGGCTACACCTTC. Encoded protein: CASSQTQAAVSSYGYTF. The full variable domain, in which reference TRBV7-9 and TRBJ1-2 provide the parts outside the CDR3, is DTGVSQNPRHKITKRGQNVTFRCDPISEHNRLYWYRQTLGQGPEFLTYFQNEAQLEKSRLLSDRFSAERPKGSFSTLEIQRTEQGDSAMYLCASSQTQAAVSSYGYTFGSGTRLTVV.

The V call is TRBV4-3, the J call TRBJ2-1, with 11 bases aligning to TRBD2. The CDR3 spans 16 residues. Germline V lookup: CDR1 LGHNA, CDR2 YSLEER. V trimming: 4 bases; J trimming: 7 bases; junction bases outside the gene matches: 9. CDR3 residues: CASSRLGLADGNEQFF. The CDR3 DNA reads as TGCGCCAGCAGCCGCCTGGGACTAGCGGACGGGAATGAGCAGTTCTTC.

In the case of this clone: An end of the junction differs from the germline gene, which may be a read error. V is TRBV5-5 and J is TRBJ1-6; no reliable D call. The CDR3 sequence is 12 residues long. The V gene's germline CDR1 is SGHKS and CDR2 YYEKEE (reference sequence). The CDR3 loop reads CASSSHNSPLHF. For the CDR3, the DNA is TGTGCCAGCAGCTCCCATAATTCACCCCTCCACTTT.

Comment on this clone: This same CDR3 is encoded by further DNA sequences in the sample. The J gene is TRBJ2-5, the V gene TRBV7-2; D unclear. V was pared by 5 bases and J by 2 bases, with 3 bases between. CDR3 length: 11 residues. Germline-derived CDR1 and CDR2 are SGHTA and FQGNSA. The chain's CDR3 is CASSPQETQYF. In nucleotides, the CDR3 is TGTGCCAGCAGCCCACAAGAGACCCAGTACTTC.

The V gene is TRBV7-2, the J gene TRBJ2-5, with TRBD2 matching over 7 bases. CDR1 is SGHTA and CDR2 is FQGNSA in the germline V gene. The V segment lost 1 base and the J segment 1 base; nucleotides outside the gene matches: 3. The CDR3 has 15 residues. In nucleotides, the CDR3 is TGTGCCAGCAGCTTAGAGGCTAGCGGCCAAGAGACCCAGTACTTC. It codes for CASSLEASGQETQYF.

The CDR3 DNA sequence: TGTGCCAGCAGTTACTCGCGGGTGAACAATGAGCAGTTCTTC. Its translation: CASSYSRVNNEQFF. The chain uses TRBV6-6 and TRBJ2-1; maybe TRBD2 (5 bases). The CDR3 totals 14 residues. Germline V CDR1 and CDR2: MNHNY, SVGAGI (reference sequence). The germline V and J ends were trimmed by 0 bases and 5 bases, with 8 bases remaining between them.

The chain has TRBV19 and TRBJ1-5; 7 bases match TRBD1. V dropped 0 bases and J dropped 2; count of bases not matched to a gene: 4. Germline CDR1 LNHDA, CDR2 SQIVND (reference sequence). The CDR3 has 16 amino acids. The CDR3 DNA reads as TGTGCCAGTAGTATAGATAGACAGGGCGGCAATCAGCCCCAGCATTTT. It codes for CASSIDRQGGNQPQHF.

Turning to this clone: This CDR3 is also generated by other DNA sequences in the sample. The chain couples TRBV7-2 to TRBJ2-3; TRBD2 matches at 9 bases. The CDR3 has 14 residues. The germline V gene has CDR1 SGHTA and CDR2 FQGNSA. V gave up 4 bases and J gave up 6 bases; unmatched junction bases: 5. The CDR3 DNA reads TGTGCCAGCAGCTCGGGACTAGCCGGGGATACGCAGTATTTT. Its protein product is CASSSGLAGDTQYF.

V gene TRBV6-6 combines with J gene TRBJ2-7, with unresolved D. Per germline, CDR1 MNHNY and CDR2 SVGAGI (reference sequence). The CDR3 is 13 residues long. V lost 5 bases to trimming and J lost 0 bases, with 8 bases between them. CDR3 residues: CASSNPRSYEQYF. Written as DNA, the CDR3 is TGTGCCAGCAGTAACCCGCGCTCCTACGAGCAGTACTTC.

This clone has a single count. The V call is TRBV5-1, the J call TRBJ2-3; TRBD2 agrees at 8 bases. Per the germline V gene, CDR1 is SGHRS and CDR2 is YFSETQ. V lost 6 bases and J lost 3; bases outside the gene matches: 9. The CDR3 has 15 residues. The CDR3 DNA follows: TGCGCCAGCACCCTAAGCGGGGGAGTGACAGATACGCAGTATTTT. Its translation is CASTLSGGVTDTQYF. The whole variable domain, filled in from reference TRBV5-1 and TRBJ2-3, reads KAGVTQTPRYLIKTRGQQVTLSCSPISGHRSVSWYQQTPGQGLQFLFEYFSETQRNKGNFPGRFSGRQFSNSRSEMNVSTLELGDSALYLCASTLSGGVTDTQYFGPGTRLTVL.